This T cell receptor (beta chain) derives from a study of beta chain features in type 1 diabetes. This clone was observed a few times. As yet, its antigen is unknown. A single heparinised blood sample, averaging roughly 100 mL, was obtained per donor. Purities in excess of 95% were seen in all sorted populations. Investigators reverse transcribed all isolated RNA, so they sequenced expressed TCRB transcripts. TCRdb's table, derived via immunoSEQ multiplex PCR, lists solely in-frame clones and lacks some. The repertoire holds about 180,000 clones, 13% seen once, with approximately 0.62% in the top ten. CDR1 and CDR2 from the germline V gene are MNHNY and SVGAGI (reference sequence). The CDR3 consists of 13 residues. Trimming cost V 9 bases and J 5 bases; bases outside gene matches: 8. Points from the study as a whole: Patients showed naive, central memory and Treg TCRB repertoires that appeared more similar than those of healthy donors.

The chain combines TRBV6-6 with TRBJ2-3; 7 nucleotides agree with TRBD2. The sequence came from a woman between 18 and 29 years old in good health. The sequenced material came from central memory CD4+ T cells from blood. The CDR3, as DNA: TGTGCCAGTCTCCGGGGGGAGGGAGATACGCAGTATTTT. As protein: CASLRGEGDTQYF.